This record looks at one TCR beta chain sequence and its context. The antigen is unknown. The assay was run at deep level. Each PCR replicate from the sorted subsets contained 200 to 250 ng DNA, which is tens of thousands of T cell genomes. Data came from immunoSEQ multiplex PCR; TCRdb stores just in-frame clones and leaves some out. The profile shows about 2.4 million clones, 80% to 95% of them singletons. This sample stems from a study of shared clonotypes between healthy human individuals. Broader study findings: Memory subsets generally showed lower estimated richness than naive subsets.

Sequenced input: naive CD4+ T cells from PBMCs. Subset given: CD45RA+ positively selected. The receptor was derived from a man between 18 and 29 years old in good health. Some clones in this sample may be carry-over from other donors' samples.

The CDR3 region is CASSVLGQGGNEQYF. CDR3 in DNA: TGTGCCAGCAGCGTACTGGGACAGGGTGGCAACGAGCAGTACTTC. V gene TRBV9 combines with J gene TRBJ2-7; 9 bases are a match to TRBD1. The germline V gene encodes CDR1 SGDLS and CDR2 YYNGEE. CDR3 length: 15 amino acids. Germline trimming cut 1 base from V and 5 bases from J; bases unmatched to any gene: 7.